Listed below are T cell receptor beta chains from one sample, sequenced in a study of T cells in localized non-small cell lung cancer. Clones were sequenced by immunoSEQ multiplex PCR, and TCRdb holds only the in-frame ones, with some missing. The sample lists under 35,000 clones, around 93% occurring once. This sample comprised peripheral blood, obtained before any cancer treatment. The receptors originated from a female donor over 55 with stage I lung adenocarcinoma. Each CDR3 is given with its conserved first and last residue. A D gene is named only where the DNA matches it firmly. Not every row has a clone size; where given, it reads once, few, many or a size class.

size: .; length: 19; J: TRBJ2-1; V: TRBV10-1; D: .; DNA: TGCGCCAGCAGTGACGTTTCGGGGGGCCTCCCCAGAAGTCACAATGAGCAGTTCTTC; CDR3: CASSDVSGGLPRSHNEQFF
size: .; length: 14; J: TRBJ1-2; V: TRBV9; D: .; DNA: TGTGCCAGCAGCGTAGCCGGCAGCGGAGATGGCTACACCTTC; CDR3: CASSVAGSGDGYTF
size: .; length: 14; J: TRBJ2-7; V: TRBV5-1; D: .; DNA: TGCGCCAGCAGCTTGTCGACCCAGAACTACGAGCAGTACTTC; CDR3: CASSLSTQNYEQYF
size: .; length: 16; J: TRBJ2-1; V: TRBV5-1; D: TRBD2; DNA: TGCGCCAGCAGCTTGTCGTTTAGCGGGGGTTTAAATGAGCAGTTCTTC; CDR3: CASSLSFSGGLNEQFF
size: .; length: 15; J: TRBJ2-5; V: TRBV5-1; D: .; DNA: TGCGCCAGCAGCTACCAGGGGGGCTTCCAAGAGACCCAGTACTTC; CDR3: CASSYQGGFQETQYF
size: .; length: 15; J: TRBJ1-6; V: TRBV5-1; D: .; DNA: TGCGCCAGCGGAGTGCAAACGGGGTCTCATTCACCCCTCCACTTT; CDR3: CASGVQTGSHSPLHF
size: .; length: 14; J: TRBJ1-2; V: TRBV4-1; D: .; DNA: TGCGCCAGCAGCCAAGATGAGGGGATCTATGGCTACACCTTC; CDR3: CASSQDEGIYGYTF
size: once; length: 15; J: TRBJ2-5; V: TRBV5-1; D: TRBD2; DNA: TGCGCCAGCAGTTCCAGAGCGGGGTACCAAGAGACCCAGTACTTC; CDR3: CASSSRAGYQETQYF
size: .; length: 18; J: TRBJ1-4; V: TRBV28; D: TRBD1; DNA: TGTGCCAGCAGTGCCCGGGACAGGGGTACTCGCACTAATGAAAAACTGTTTTTT; CDR3: CASSARDRGTRTNEKLFF
size: few; length: 15; J: TRBJ1-4; V: TRBV5-6; D: .; DNA: TGTGCCAGCAGCTCGACATCGGGTAAAAATGAAAAACTGTTTTTT; CDR3: CASSSTSGKNEKLFF
size: .; length: 12; J: TRBJ1-2; V: TRBV7-2; D: TRBD1; DNA: TGTGCCAGCAGCCCAGGGGGCTATGGCTACACCTTC; CDR3: CASSPGGYGYTF
size: .; length: 15; J: TRBJ1-4; V: TRBV6-1; D: TRBD1; DNA: TGTGCCAGCAGTCGAGCGACAGGGAGAGGCGAAAAACTGTTTTTT; CDR3: CASSRATGRGEKLFF
size: .; length: 14; J: TRBJ2-7; V: TRBV5-4; D: TRBD1; DNA: TGTGCCAGCAGGAGGGGGCAGGGGATAGACGAGCAGTACTTC; CDR3: CASRRGQGIDEQYF
size: .; length: 15; J: TRBJ1-2; V: TRBV10-2; D: .; DNA: TGCGCCAGCAGATCGGGGACCGAAGCTAACTATGGCTACACCTTC; CDR3: CASRSGTEANYGYTF
size: .; length: 13; J: TRBJ2-5; V: TRBV6-1; D: .; DNA: TGTGCCAGCAGTGTAGACGGCCAAGAGACCCAGTACTTC; CDR3: CASSVDGQETQYF
size: .; length: 17; J: TRBJ1-1; V: TRBV7-9; D: TRBD1; DNA: TGTGCCAGCAGCTTCCCTGGGGACAGGGGCCCGAACACTGAAGCTTTCTTT; CDR3: CASSFPGDRGPNTEAFF
size: .; length: 14; J: TRBJ2-7; V: TRBV13; D: TRBD1; DNA: TGTGCCAGCAGCCCCCAGACAGGGGGCGCGGGGCAGTACTTC; CDR3: CASSPQTGGAGQYF